Described below is a single TCR beta chain sequence and its context. Multiplex touch-down PCR amplified TRB using TRB-A and TRB-B pools in one tube. TCRdb reprocessed the multiplex PCR reads and stores each CDR3 protein as one record, lacking DNA. The sample includes a few thousand distinct CDR3 sequences. TRB amplification used approximately 250 ng of peripheral blood genomic DNA. This sample stems from a study of T cell clusters in autoimmune cytopenias. The same specimen was also included in a second study, on T cell repertoires in aging, cancer and after chemotherapy.

This sequence originates from a human donor in good health. Material: peripheral blood.

The CDR3 protein is CASSLYAQINTGELFF. This chain links TRBV27 with TRBJ2-2. The CDR3 extends over 16 amino acids. Germline V lookup: CDR1 MNHEY, CDR2 SMNVEV (reference sequence).